This record covers a single T cell receptor beta chain. Its antigen is currently unknown. Germline V gene data show CDR1 as SGHVS and CDR2 as FQNEAQ. The CDR3 loop spans 15 amino acids. Trimming took off 2 bases at V and 4 bases at J, with 15 bases between the two ends. The PCR was carried out with 60 Vbeta primers and 13 Jbeta primers. The repertoire was sequenced with immunoSEQ multiplex PCR; TCRdb's copy has only in-frame clones and lacks some. The data contain roughly 150,000 clones, just under 75% of them singletons. These data are taken from a study of cytomegalovirus exposure and HLA in healthy donors. Study outcomes and limitations: Later analysis showed most CMV-associated TCR beta chains appearing HLA-restricted.

The sequenced sample was PBMCs. The sequence was obtained from a woman between 18 and 29 years old in good health and CMV-seronegative. This rearrangement joins TRBV7-8 to TRBJ2-7; D may be TRBD1 (5 bases). The CDR3 spells CASSLMLVRAYEQYF. The CDR3 region has the DNA TGTGCCAGCAGCTTAATGCTAGTCAGGGCTTACGAGCAGTACTTC.